Reported below is one T cell receptor beta chain. This clonotype has only a few counts. There is no known antigen for this receptor. Per-base qualities were not stored, and no clone one base away is much larger. This specimen belongs to a study of T cells after yellow fever vaccination (dated by TCRdb to the late 2010s). Notes on the research overall: Libraries from fractions with low cell numbers were prepared with the SMART-Seq v4 Ultra Low Input RNA kit. Bulk TCR alpha and beta repertoires were sequenced longitudinally to track T-cell clones before and after primary and booster YFV17D yellow fever vaccination. Two healthy male donors, one aged 18 to 30 and one aged 30 to 39 years, were included in the cohort. Blood samples were taken at several timepoints before and after primary and secondary immunization, and bulk PBMC replicates and cell subsets were isolated.

TCR cDNA was synthesized by 5'RACE template switching, through which a universal primer site and unique molecular identifiers were introduced. Priming of cDNA synthesis was performed from both the TCR alpha and TCR beta constant segments. Two PCR steps were used to amplify libraries, with sample barcodes and sequencing adapters being added in the second step. Sequencing of the libraries was done on either Illumina HiSeq 2500 (2x100 bp) or NovaSeq (2x150 bp). In the original analysis: MIGEC was used to demultiplex reads and collapse the reads into UMI consensus sequences, and MiXCR was used for V(D)J alignment. Vaccine-responding clonotypes were identified with edgeR using replicate PBMC samples, with FDR below 0.01 and a log2 fold change above 5 up to day 15 being required. Each bulk clonotype received a CD4 or CD8 identity based on whether the sequenced CD4 or CD8 repertoire contained that clonotype at higher abundance. The public sequencing data were trimmed at Q25 with fastp and processed into clonotypes with MiXCR by TCRdb, which kept only in-frame beta chains. Identical CDR3 protein sequences are pooled into one entry, listed with their most common genes and DNA. The V and J calls were not made by the authors but by TCRdb's processing. Recorded for this sample are 200,000 to 300,000 distinct CDR3 sequences; over 10% of them occurred a single time. Less than 0.55% of the sample is in the top ten clones.

Findings and caveats that apply to the study as a whole: A small share of clonotypes was detected in both CD4 and CD8 compartments, with the overlap likely arising from convergent recombination. The secondary T-cell response was weaker than the primary response but faster, peaking on day 5 instead of day 15. The study included only a couple of donors, which limits how far the findings can be generalized. Computational filtering was needed because FACS-sorted repertoires could contain abundant contaminating clonotypes from the bulk population. Most clones expanded after primary vaccination (about 95% of CD4 and over 80% of CD8) were re-detected after the booster, suggesting that broad memory maintenance occurred.

The sample's treatment or condition label is to be understood as: live attenuated yellow fever vaccine strain. PBMCs were isolated from peripheral blood using a standard Ficoll-Paque protocol. CD4 and CD8 T-cell fractions were isolated with Dynabeads CD4 and CD8 positive selection kits. TriZol was used to extract RNA from bulk PBMCs, from CD4 and CD8 fractions, and from dextramer-positive and dextramer-negative fractions. V lost 0 bases and J lost 7 bases; the stretch between them is 9 bases long. From cysteine to phenylalanine, the CDR3 is 13 amino acids long. CDR3 DNA only is kept here, 39 bases in frame from base 1. CDR1 and CDR2, looked up from the germline V gene (reference sequence), are LNHNV and YYDKDF.

This clonotype originated in a man younger than 45 who received the YFV17D yellow fever vaccine. The chain is encoded by TRBV15 joined to TRBJ1-2, with no confident D gene call. The sample in question was CD4+ T cells sorted from PBMCs, obtained 45 days after the yellow fever booster vaccination. The nucleotide sequence reads as follows: TGTGCCACCAGCAGAGATCCGGCGAGTGGCTACACCTTC. It translates to CATSRDPASGYTF.